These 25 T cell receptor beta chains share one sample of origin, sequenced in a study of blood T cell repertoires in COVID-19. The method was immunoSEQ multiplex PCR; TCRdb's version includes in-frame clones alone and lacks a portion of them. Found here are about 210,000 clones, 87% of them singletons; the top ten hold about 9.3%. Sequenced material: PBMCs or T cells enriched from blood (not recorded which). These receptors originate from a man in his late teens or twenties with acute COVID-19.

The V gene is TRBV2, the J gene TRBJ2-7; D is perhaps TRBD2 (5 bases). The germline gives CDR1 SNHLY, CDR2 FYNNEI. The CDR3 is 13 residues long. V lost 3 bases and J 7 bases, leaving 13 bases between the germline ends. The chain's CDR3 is CASSDYRGSEQYF. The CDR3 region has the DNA TGTGCCAGCAGTGATTATCGGGGTAGTGAGCAGTACTTC.

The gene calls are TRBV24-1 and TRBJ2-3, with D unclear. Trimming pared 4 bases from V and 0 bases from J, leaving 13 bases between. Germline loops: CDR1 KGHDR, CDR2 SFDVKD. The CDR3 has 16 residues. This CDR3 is CATSDPLARSTDTQYF. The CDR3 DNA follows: TGTGCCACCAGTGACCCCCTTGCGCGGAGCACAGATACGCAGTATTTT.

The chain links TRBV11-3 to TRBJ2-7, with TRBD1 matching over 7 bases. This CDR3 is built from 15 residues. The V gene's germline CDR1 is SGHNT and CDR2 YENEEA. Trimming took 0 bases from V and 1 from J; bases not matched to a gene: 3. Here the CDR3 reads CASSLDLGQSYEQYF. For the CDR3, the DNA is TGTGCCAGCAGCTTAGATCTGGGACAGTCCTACGAGCAGTACTTC.

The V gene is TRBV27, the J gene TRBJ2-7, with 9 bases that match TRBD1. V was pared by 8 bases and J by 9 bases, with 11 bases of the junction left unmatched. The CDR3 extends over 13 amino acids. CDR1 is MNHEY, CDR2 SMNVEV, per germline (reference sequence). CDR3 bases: TGTGCCAGCGGTACAGGGGGCGCAAATCTGCAGTACTTC. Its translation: CASGTGGANLQYF.

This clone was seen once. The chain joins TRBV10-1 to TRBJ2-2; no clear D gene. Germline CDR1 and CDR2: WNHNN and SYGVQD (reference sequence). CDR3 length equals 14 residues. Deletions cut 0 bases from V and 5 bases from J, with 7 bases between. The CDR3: CASSESKSTGELFF. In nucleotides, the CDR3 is TGCGCCAGCAGTGAGTCGAAGAGTACCGGGGAGCTGTTTTTT.

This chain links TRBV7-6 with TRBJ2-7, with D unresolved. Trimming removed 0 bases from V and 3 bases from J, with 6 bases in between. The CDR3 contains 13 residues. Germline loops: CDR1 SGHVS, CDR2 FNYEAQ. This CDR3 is CASSLALSYEQYF. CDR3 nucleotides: TGTGCCAGCAGCTTAGCGTTGAGCTACGAGCAGTACTTC.

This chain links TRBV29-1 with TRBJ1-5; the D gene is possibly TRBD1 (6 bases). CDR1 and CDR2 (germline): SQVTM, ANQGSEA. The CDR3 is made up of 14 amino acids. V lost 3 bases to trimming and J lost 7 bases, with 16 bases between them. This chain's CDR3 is CSVEGGPGEQPQHF. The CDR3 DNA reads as TGCAGCGTTGAGGGGGGGCCCGGGGAGCAGCCCCAGCATTTT.

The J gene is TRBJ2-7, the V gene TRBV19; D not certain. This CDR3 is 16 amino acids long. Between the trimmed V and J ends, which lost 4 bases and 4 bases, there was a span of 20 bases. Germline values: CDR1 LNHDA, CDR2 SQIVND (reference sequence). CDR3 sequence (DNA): TGTGCCAGTAGTACTAGACTGGCCGTAAAAGGTTACGAGCAGTACTTC. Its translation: CASSTRLAVKGYEQYF. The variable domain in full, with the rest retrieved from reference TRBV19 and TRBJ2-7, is DGGITQSPKYLFRKEGQNVTLSCEQNLNHDAMYWYRQDPGQGLRLIYYSQIVNDFQKGDIAEGYSVSREKKESFPLTVTSAQKNPTAFYLCASSTRLAVKGYEQYFGPGTRLTVT.

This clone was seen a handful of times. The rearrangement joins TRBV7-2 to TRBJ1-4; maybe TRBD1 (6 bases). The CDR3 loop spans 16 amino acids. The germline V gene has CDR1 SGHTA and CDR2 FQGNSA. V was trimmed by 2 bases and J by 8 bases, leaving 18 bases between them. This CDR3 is CASSLQSGASLEKLFF. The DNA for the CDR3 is TGTGCCAGCAGCTTACAATCAGGGGCGTCTTTAGAAAAACTGTTTTTT. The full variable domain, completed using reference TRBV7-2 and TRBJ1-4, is GAGVSQSPSNKVTEKGKDVELRCDPISGHTALYWYRQSLGQGLEFLIYFQGNSAPDKSGLPSDRFSAERTGGSVSTLTIQRTQQEDSAVYLCASSLQSGASLEKLFFGSGTQLSVL.

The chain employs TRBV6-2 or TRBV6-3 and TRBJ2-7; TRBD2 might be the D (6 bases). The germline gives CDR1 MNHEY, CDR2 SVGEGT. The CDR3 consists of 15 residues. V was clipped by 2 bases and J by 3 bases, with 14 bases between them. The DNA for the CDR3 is TGTGCCAGCAGTTACCCCCGTGGGGGGTTCTACGAGCAGTACTTC. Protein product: CASSYPRGGFYEQYF.

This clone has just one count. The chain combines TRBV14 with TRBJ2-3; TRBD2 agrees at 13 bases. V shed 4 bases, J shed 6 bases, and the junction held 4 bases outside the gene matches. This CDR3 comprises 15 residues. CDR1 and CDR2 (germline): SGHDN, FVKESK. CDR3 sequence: CASSLRTSGSDTQYF. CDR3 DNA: TGTGCCAGCAGCCTCCGGACTAGCGGGAGCGATACGCAGTATTTT.

The chain's CDR3 is CASSYPGNEQFF. Here the CDR3 DNA reads TGTGCCAGCAGTTACCCGGGCAATGAGCAGTTCTTC. The genes are TRBV6-2 or TRBV6-3 and TRBJ2-1; D remains unclear. The germline V and J ends were trimmed by 2 bases and 6 bases, with 5 bases remaining between them. Looked up from germline, CDR1 is MNHEY and CDR2 is SVGEGT. The CDR3 totals 12 residues.

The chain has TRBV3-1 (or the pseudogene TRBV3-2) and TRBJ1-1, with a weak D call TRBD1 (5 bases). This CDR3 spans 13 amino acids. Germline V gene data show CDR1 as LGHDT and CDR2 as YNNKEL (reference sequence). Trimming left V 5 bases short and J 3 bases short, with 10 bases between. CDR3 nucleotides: TGTGCCAGCAGCTGGGGGGGGGACACTGAAGCTTTCTTT. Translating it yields CASSWGGDTEAFF.

Here the CDR3 reads CASSFGLRGIDDSTDTQYF. As DNA, the CDR3 is TGTGCCAGCAGTTTTGGGTTAAGGGGGATAGACGACAGCACAGATACGCAGTATTTT. The chain is built from TRBV28 and TRBJ2-3; a possible D gene is TRBD1 (6 bases). V dropped 3 bases and J dropped 0 bases, with 22 bases sitting between them. The CDR3 consists of 19 residues. The germline V gene encodes CDR1 MDHEN and CDR2 SYDVKM.

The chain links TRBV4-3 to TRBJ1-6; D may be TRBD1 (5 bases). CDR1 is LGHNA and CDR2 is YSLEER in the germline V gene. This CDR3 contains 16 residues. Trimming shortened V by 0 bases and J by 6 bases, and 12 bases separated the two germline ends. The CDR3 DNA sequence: TGCGCCAGCAGCCAAGAGTTCTGGGGCCGTAATTCACCCCTCCACTTT. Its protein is CASSQEFWGRNSPLHF.

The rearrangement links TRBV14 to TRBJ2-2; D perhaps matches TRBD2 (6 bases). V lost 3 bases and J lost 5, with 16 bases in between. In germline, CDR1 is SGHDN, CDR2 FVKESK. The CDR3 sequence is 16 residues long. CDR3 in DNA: TGTGCCAGCAGCCAGGTCTATGGGGGGAAGACCGGGGAGCTGTTTTTT. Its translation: CASSQVYGGKTGELFF.

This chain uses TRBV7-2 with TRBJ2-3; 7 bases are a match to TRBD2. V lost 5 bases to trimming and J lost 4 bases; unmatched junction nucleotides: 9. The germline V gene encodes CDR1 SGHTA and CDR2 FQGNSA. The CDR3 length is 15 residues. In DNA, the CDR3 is TGTGCCAGCAGCCCCTTAAAGGGAGGGGCAGATACGCAGTATTTT. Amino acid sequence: CASSPLKGGADTQYF.

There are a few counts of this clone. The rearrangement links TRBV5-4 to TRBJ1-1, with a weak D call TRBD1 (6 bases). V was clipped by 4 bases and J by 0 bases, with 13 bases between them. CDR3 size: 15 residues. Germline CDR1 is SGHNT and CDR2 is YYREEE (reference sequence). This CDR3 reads CASSPGGDMNTEAFF. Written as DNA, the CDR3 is TGTGCCAGCAGCCCCGGTGGGGACATGAACACTGAAGCTTTCTTT.

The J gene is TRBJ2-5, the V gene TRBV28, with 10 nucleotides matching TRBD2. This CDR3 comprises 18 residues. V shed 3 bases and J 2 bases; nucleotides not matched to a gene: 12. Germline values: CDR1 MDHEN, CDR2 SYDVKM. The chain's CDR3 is CASSFSTSGTGGQETQYF. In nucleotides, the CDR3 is TGTGCCAGCAGTTTTAGTACTAGCGGGACCGGGGGGCAAGAGACCCAGTACTTC. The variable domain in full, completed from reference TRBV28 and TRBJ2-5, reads DVKVTQSSRYLVKRTGEKVFLECVQDMDHENMFWYRQDPGLGLRLIYFSYDVKMKEKGDIPEGYSVSREKKERFSLILESASTNQTSMYLCASSFSTSGTGGQETQYFGPGTRLLVL.

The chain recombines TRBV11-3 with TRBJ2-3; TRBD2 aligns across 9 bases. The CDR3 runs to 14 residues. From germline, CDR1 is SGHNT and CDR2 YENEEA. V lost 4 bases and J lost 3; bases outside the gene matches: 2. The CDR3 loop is CASSSTSGTDTQYF. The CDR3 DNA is TGTGCCAGCAGCTCAACTAGCGGGACAGATACGCAGTATTTT.

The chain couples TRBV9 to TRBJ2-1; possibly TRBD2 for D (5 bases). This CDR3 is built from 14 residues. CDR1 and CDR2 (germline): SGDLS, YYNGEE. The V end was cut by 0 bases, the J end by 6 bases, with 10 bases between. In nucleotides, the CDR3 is TGTGCCAGCAGCGTAGTTTCTAGCCCCAATGAGCAGTTCTTC. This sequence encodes CASSVVSSPNEQFF. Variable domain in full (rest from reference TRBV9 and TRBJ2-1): DSGVTQTPKHLITATGQRVTLRCSPRSGDLSVYWYQQSLDQGLQFLIQYYNGEERAKGNILERFSAQQFPDLHSELNLSSLELGDSALYFCASSVVSSPNEQFFGPGTRLTVL.

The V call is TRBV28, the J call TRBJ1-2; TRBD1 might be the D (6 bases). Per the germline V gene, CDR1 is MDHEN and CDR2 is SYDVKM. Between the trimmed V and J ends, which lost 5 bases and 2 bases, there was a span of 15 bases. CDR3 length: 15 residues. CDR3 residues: CASSIPGHENYGYTF. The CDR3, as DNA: TGTGCCAGCAGTATACCGGGACACGAAAACTATGGCTACACCTTC.

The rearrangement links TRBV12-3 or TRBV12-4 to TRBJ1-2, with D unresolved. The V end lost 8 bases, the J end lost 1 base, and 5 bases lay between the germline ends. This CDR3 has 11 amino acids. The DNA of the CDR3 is TGTGCCAGCGGGCGTAACTATGGCTACACCTTC. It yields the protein CASGRNYGYTF.

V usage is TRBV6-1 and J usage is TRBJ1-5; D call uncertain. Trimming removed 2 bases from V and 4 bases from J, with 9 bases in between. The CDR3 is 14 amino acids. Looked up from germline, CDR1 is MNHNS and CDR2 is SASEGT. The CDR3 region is CASSEPDGNQPQHF. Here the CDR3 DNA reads TGTGCCAGCAGTGAACCCGACGGGAATCAGCCCCAGCATTTT.

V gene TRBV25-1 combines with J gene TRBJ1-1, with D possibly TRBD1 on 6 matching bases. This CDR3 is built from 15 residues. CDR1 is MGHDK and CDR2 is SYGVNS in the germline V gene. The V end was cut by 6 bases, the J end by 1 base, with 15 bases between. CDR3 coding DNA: TGTGCCAGCAGCAATCTACAGGGTGGGAACACTGAAGCTTTCTTT. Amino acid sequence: CASSNLQGGNTEAFF.